Listed here are 31 T cell receptor beta chains from one sample, sequenced in a study of shared clonotypes between healthy human individuals. Clones were read by immunoSEQ multiplex PCR, and TCRdb kept only the in-frame ones, dropping some. The sample lists around 350,000 clones, more than 60% occurring once. The sample was memory CD4+ T cells sorted from blood. Indicated subset: CD45RA-negative fraction. These receptors came from a man aged 25 to 40 in good health.

The V call is TRBV10-3, the J call TRBJ2-5; 9 bases fit TRBD1. The germline CDR1 and CDR2 sequences are ENHRY and SYGVKD. Germline trimming cut 3 bases from V and 4 bases from J; bases unmatched to any gene: 6. The CDR3 covers 15 residues. The CDR3 nucleotides read TGTGCCATCAGTGACAGGGACAGGGCTCGAGAGACCCAGTACTTC. It yields the protein CAISDRDRARETQYF.

V usage is TRBV5-6 and J usage is TRBJ2-7; tentatively, D is TRBD2 (6 bases). The CDR3 is 13 amino acids. CDR1 is SGHDT, CDR2 YYEEEE, per germline. The V gene lost 3 bases and the J gene lost 3 bases, with 10 bases spanning the gap. In DNA form, the CDR3 reads TGTGCCAGCAGCTCAACCGGGAGCTACGAGCAGTACTTC. Protein: CASSSTGSYEQYF.

J is TRBJ2-7 and V is TRBV5-4; 8 bases are a match to TRBD1. This CDR3 is 14 amino acids long. Trimming removed 4 bases from V and 3 bases from J; junction bases left unmatched: 6. CDR1 and CDR2 (germline): SGHNT, YYREEE (reference sequence). Here the CDR3 reads CASSLDRGNYEQYF. In nucleotides, the CDR3 is TGTGCCAGCAGCCTCGACAGGGGTAACTACGAGCAGTACTTC.

J is TRBJ2-3 and V is TRBV27, with D perhaps assigned TRBD1 or TRBD2 (7 bases each). Germline loops: CDR1 MNHEY, CDR2 SMNVEV (reference sequence). The V end lost 10 bases, the J end lost 3 bases, and 14 bases lay between the germline ends. The CDR3 length is 13 residues. CDR3 in DNA: TGTGCCATTTCAGGGGGGGGGACAGATACGCAGTATTTT. As protein: CAISGGGTDTQYF.

The gene calls are TRBV10-3 and TRBJ1-2; 10 positions agree with TRBD1. V shed 5 bases, J shed 5 bases, and the junction held 5 bases outside the gene matches. Germline V gives CDR1 ENHRY, CDR2 SYGVKD. This CDR3 comprises 14 residues. CDR3 sequence (DNA): TGTGCCATCAGTAACTCGGGACAGGGGTATGGCTACACCTTC. Amino acids: CAISNSGQGYGYTF.

This chain links TRBV10-2 with TRBJ2-1, with 9 bases that match TRBD2. This CDR3 spans 14 amino acids. The V segment lost 9 bases and the J segment 5 bases; nucleotides outside the gene matches: 8. Germline-derived CDR1 and CDR2 are WSHSY and SAAADI. CDR3 sequence: CASVGLAGNNEQFF. The CDR3 bases are TGCGCCAGTGTTGGGCTAGCGGGGAACAATGAGCAGTTCTTC.

This clone was observed a few times. The chain couples TRBV6-6 to TRBJ1-5; D is uncertain. V lost 0 bases and J 7 bases, leaving 7 bases between the germline ends. In germline, CDR1 is MNHNY, CDR2 SVGAGI (reference sequence). The CDR3 has 13 amino acids. CDR3 sequence (DNA): TGTGCCAGCAGTTACTCTGCTAGCCAGCCCCAGCATTTT. It encodes CASSYSASQPQHF.

Many counts were recorded for this clone. This chain links TRBV7-8 with TRBJ2-7; 7 bases map to TRBD2. This CDR3 is 13 amino acids long. Germline trimming cut 8 bases from V and 3 bases from J; bases unmatched to any gene: 7. Per germline, CDR1 SGHVS and CDR2 FQNEAQ. This CDR3 is CASSLGGIYEQYF. As DNA, the CDR3 is TGTGCCAGCTCCTTGGGAGGGATCTACGAGCAGTACTTC.

This rearrangement joins TRBV13 to TRBJ2-2, with 9 bases that match TRBD2. From germline, CDR1 is PRHDT and CDR2 FYEKMQ (reference sequence). The CDR3 contains 16 residues. Trimming at V came to 2 bases and at J to 4 bases, leaving 5 bases not matched to a gene. CDR3 DNA: TGTGCCAGCAGCTTAAGGAGCGGGAGGAGCACCGGGGAGCTGTTTTTT. This encodes CASSLRSGRSTGELFF.

This clone was observed a few times. The chain links TRBV10-3 to TRBJ2-3; D remains unclear. The CDR3 spans 15 residues. Trimming stripped 3 bases from V and 4 bases from J, with 14 bases between. Germline CDR1 ENHRY, CDR2 SYGVKD. The CDR3 region has the DNA TGTGCCATCAGTGATCCTAGTATGGTGGCAGATACGCAGTATTTT. It encodes CAISDPSMVADTQYF.

This clone was counted between two and nine times. This chain links TRBV28 with TRBJ1-2; 10 bases map to TRBD1. This CDR3 contains 15 residues. V shed 7 bases and J 4 bases; nucleotides not matched to a gene: 9. CDR1 is MDHEN, CDR2 SYDVKM, per germline. DNA of the CDR3: TGTGCCAGCATCCAAGGGGGACAGGGGATCTATGGCTACACCTTC. It encodes CASIQGGQGIYGYTF.

The chain is built from TRBV5-6 and TRBJ1-2; possible D gene TRBD1, 6 bases. This CDR3 is 13 amino acids long. Trimming took off 4 bases at V and 1 base at J, with 8 bases between the two ends. CDR1 is SGHDT and CDR2 is YYEEEE in the germline V gene. CDR3: CASSRDNNYGYTF. The CDR3 bases are TGTGCCAGCAGCCGGGACAATAACTATGGCTACACCTTC.

In its sample, this clone was seen a few times. The genes are TRBV29-1 and TRBJ1-1; D is uncertain. The CDR3 totals 13 residues. The V end lost 4 bases, the J end lost 0 bases, and 9 bases lay between the germline ends. Germline V gene data show CDR1 as SQVTM and CDR2 as ANQGSEA. DNA for the CDR3: TGCAGCGTTGCGGGTATTTTGAACACTGAAGCTTTCTTT. Translating gives CSVAGILNTEAFF.

The V call is TRBV5-1, the J call TRBJ1-1; 7 bases are a match to TRBD1. CDR1 and CDR2 (germline): SGHRS, YFSETQ. Losses at the gene ends were 7 bases for V and 5 bases for J; bases not matched to a gene: 8. CDR3 length equals 13 residues. This chain's CDR3 is CASREGARTEAFF. CDR3 DNA: TGCGCCAGCCGGGAGGGGGCGCGAACTGAAGCTTTCTTT.

The chain links TRBV19 to TRBJ1-4; D uncertain. The V gene's germline CDR1 is LNHDA and CDR2 SQIVND (reference sequence). This CDR3 has 16 residues. Between the trimmed V and J ends, which lost 3 bases and 3 bases, there was a span of 14 bases. DNA for the CDR3: TGTGCCAGTAGTATCTTCTCTCAAGCGGCTAATGAAAAACTGTTTTTT. This gives the protein CASSIFSQAANEKLFF. Full variable domain (outside the CDR3, taken from reference TRBV19 and TRBJ1-4): DGGITQSPKYLFRKEGQNVTLSCEQNLNHDAMYWYRQDPGQGLRLIYYSQIVNDFQKGDIAEGYSVSREKKESFPLTVTSAQKNPTAFYLCASSIFSQAANEKLFFGSGTQLSVL.

This clone was found a few times. The chain links TRBV6-1 to TRBJ1-1; possibly TRBD1 for D (6 bases). This CDR3 has 16 amino acids. In germline, CDR1 is MNHNS, CDR2 SASEGT. The germline V and J ends were trimmed by 1 base and 10 bases, with 22 bases remaining between them. CDR3 DNA: TGTGCCAGCAGTGAAGTGCGGGGGCTGGGGGATCAGGGAGCTTTCTTT. This encodes CASSEVRGLGDQGAFF.

The chain joins TRBV5-6 to TRBJ2-7; 10 bases are a match to TRBD2. The CDR3 runs to 15 residues. Germline V lookup: CDR1 SGHDT, CDR2 YYEEEE. The V and J ends lost 1 base and 4 bases, in that order; junction bases with no gene match: 5. The CDR3 DNA is TGTGCCAGCAGCTTGACCGGACTAGCGGAGTACGAGCAGTACTTC. Translating gives CASSLTGLAEYEQYF.

This clone appeared a few times. The chain joins TRBV5-1 to TRBJ2-5; TRBD1 agrees at 7 bases. CDR3 size: 14 residues. Trimming removed 4 bases from V and 2 bases from J; junction bases left unmatched: 5. From germline, CDR1 is SGHRS and CDR2 YFSETQ. The CDR3 DNA reads TGCGCCAGCAGCCGGGGACAGACACAAGAGACCCAGTACTTC. Its protein is CASSRGQTQETQYF.

The chain is built from TRBV19 and TRBJ2-7, with D maybe TRBD2 (6 bases). CDR1 is LNHDA and CDR2 is SQIVND in the germline V gene (reference sequence). V lost 3 bases and J lost 0, with 9 bases in between. CDR3 length: 14 amino acids. In DNA form, the CDR3 reads TGTGCCAGTAGTATCCGGGAGCTCTCCTACGAGCAGTACTTC. Amino acids: CASSIRELSYEQYF.

Only a few counts were recorded for this clone. The rearrangement joins TRBV11-2 to TRBJ1-5; no firm D call. The length of the CDR3 is 14 residues. The germline V and J ends were trimmed by 5 bases and 2 bases, with 10 bases remaining between them. Germline-derived CDR1 and CDR2 are SGHAT and FQNNGV. The CDR3 DNA is TGTGCCAGCAGCCCCGGTTCACGCAATCAGCCCCAGCATTTT. Its translation: CASSPGSRNQPQHF.

As to this clone: This likely stems from a read error, as it lies one base from a far larger clone. V gene TRBV5-4 combines with J gene TRBJ1-2; D is unclear. There are 16 residues in the CDR3. Per the germline V gene, CDR1 is SGHNT and CDR2 is YYREEE (reference sequence). CDR3 sequence (DNA): TGTGTCAGCAGCCCGGGAGGCAGAGATACTAACTATGGCTACACCTTC. It translates to CVSSPGGRDTNYGYTF.

This chain joins TRBV30 and TRBJ1-5; possibly TRBD1 for D (6 bases). Between the trimmed V and J ends, which lost 4 bases and 8 bases, there was a span of 15 bases. The CDR3 totals 13 residues. Per germline, CDR1 GTSNPN and CDR2 SVGIG (reference sequence). Here the CDR3 DNA reads TGTGCCTGGAAGCGTGGGGGCTTCGAGCCCCAGCATTTT. Translated: CAWKRGGFEPQHF.

The genes are TRBV11-2 and TRBJ2-4, with 10 bases matching TRBD2. CDR1 and CDR2 from the germline V gene are SGHAT and FQNNGV. CDR3 length: 14 amino acids. V trimming: 5 bases; J trimming: 10 bases; junction bases outside the gene matches: 8. CDR3 DNA: TGTGCCAGCAGCCCGGGACTAGCGATCGGGATTCAGTACTTC. Amino acid sequence: CASSPGLAIGIQYF. Drawing the rest from reference TRBV11-2 and TRBJ2-4, the complete variable domain is EAGVAQSPRYKIIEKRQSVAFWCNPISGHATLYWYQQILGQGPKLLIQFQNNGVVDDSQLPKDRFSAERLKGVDSTLKIQPAKLEDSAVYLCASSPGLAIGIQYFGAGTRLSVL.

The V and J genes are TRBV6-5 and TRBJ1-2, with 8 bases matching TRBD1. The CDR3 length is 15 residues. V shed 6 bases and J 0 bases; nucleotides not matched to a gene: 6. The germline V gene encodes CDR1 MNHEY and CDR2 SVGAGI. The CDR3 sequence is CASSLTGAANYGYTF. CDR3 DNA sequence: TGTGCCAGCAGCCTGACAGGGGCGGCTAACTATGGCTACACCTTC.

In nucleotides, the CDR3 is TGTGCCACCAGCAGAGATCAAGGGGCAGCAAAACTGTTTTTT. It translates to CATSRDQGAAKLFF. The V call is TRBV15, the J call TRBJ1-4; D perhaps matches TRBD1 (5 bases). V lost 0 bases to trimming and J lost 10 bases, with 12 bases between them. Germline CDR1 is LNHNV and CDR2 is YYDKDF (reference sequence). CDR3 length: 14 amino acids.

This clone was seen only a few times. The CDR3 DNA reads TGCGCCAGCAGCCCGATGACTAGCGGGAGGGCCTTCTACGAGCAGTACTTC. This sequence encodes CASSPMTSGRAFYEQYF. This chain uses TRBV5-1 with TRBJ2-7, with TRBD2 matching 14 bases. CDR3 length: 17 amino acids. Looked up from germline, CDR1 is SGHRS and CDR2 is YFSETQ. J was trimmed by 3 bases and V by 4 bases; bases with no gene match: 9. Filled out from reference TRBV5-1 and TRBJ2-7, the complete variable domain reads KAGVTQTPRYLIKTRGQQVTLSCSPISGHRSVSWYQQTPGQGLQFLFEYFSETQRNKGNFPGRFSGRQFSNSRSEMNVSTLELGDSALYLCASSPMTSGRAFYEQYFGPGTRLTVT.

This clone was observed at least ten times. V is TRBV28 and J is TRBJ2-7; D remains ambiguous. Trimming cost V 3 bases and J 0 bases, with 3 bases left between them. This CDR3 contains 12 residues. Germline loops: CDR1 MDHEN, CDR2 SYDVKM. CDR3 sequence reads: CASSFVSYEQYF. CDR3 DNA sequence: TGTGCCAGCAGTTTCGTCTCCTACGAGCAGTACTTC.

The chain joins TRBV4-2 to TRBJ2-7; D is ambiguous. The germline gives CDR1 LGHNA, CDR2 YNFKEQ. This CDR3 has 15 amino acids. Between the trimmed V and J ends, which lost 6 bases and 2 bases, there was a span of 17 bases. The CDR3 protein is CASSRSGPEAYEQYF. In DNA form, the CDR3 reads TGTGCCAGCAGTCGTTCTGGTCCAGAAGCCTACGAGCAGTACTTC.

The rearrangement links TRBV5-1 to TRBJ2-7, with 9 bases that match TRBD1. Germline V gives CDR1 SGHRS, CDR2 YFSETQ. This CDR3 comprises 14 residues. J gave up 9 bases and V 3 bases, and 10 bases lay outside the gene matches. The CDR3 here is CASSYGDRALRQYF. CDR3 in DNA: TGCGCCAGCAGCTATGGGGACAGGGCTTTACGGCAGTACTTC. The whole variable domain, filled in from reference TRBV5-1 and TRBJ2-7, reads KAGVTQTPRYLIKTRGQQVTLSCSPISGHRSVSWYQQTPGQGLQFLFEYFSETQRNKGNFPGRFSGRQFSNSRSEMNVSTLELGDSALYLCASSYGDRALRQYFGPGTRLTVT.

This chain uses TRBV28 with TRBJ1-3; D unclear. V shed 2 bases and J shed 3 bases, with 11 bases lying between them. The CDR3 has 15 residues. Germline CDR1 is MDHEN and CDR2 is SYDVKM. The DNA for the CDR3 is TGTGCCAGCAGTTTACCGAACCTTGGTGGAAACACCATATATTTT. Translation: CASSLPNLGGNTIYF.

This clone was found once. The chain has TRBV5-1 and TRBJ2-7; 8 bases align to TRBD1. The CDR3 runs to 15 residues. J lost 1 base, V lost 4 bases, and 7 bases had no gene match. The germline V gene has CDR1 SGHRS and CDR2 YFSETQ. The CDR3 region has the DNA TGCGCCAGCAGCCCTGGACAGGGCCTTTCCTACGAGCAGTACTTC. The encoded protein is CASSPGQGLSYEQYF.